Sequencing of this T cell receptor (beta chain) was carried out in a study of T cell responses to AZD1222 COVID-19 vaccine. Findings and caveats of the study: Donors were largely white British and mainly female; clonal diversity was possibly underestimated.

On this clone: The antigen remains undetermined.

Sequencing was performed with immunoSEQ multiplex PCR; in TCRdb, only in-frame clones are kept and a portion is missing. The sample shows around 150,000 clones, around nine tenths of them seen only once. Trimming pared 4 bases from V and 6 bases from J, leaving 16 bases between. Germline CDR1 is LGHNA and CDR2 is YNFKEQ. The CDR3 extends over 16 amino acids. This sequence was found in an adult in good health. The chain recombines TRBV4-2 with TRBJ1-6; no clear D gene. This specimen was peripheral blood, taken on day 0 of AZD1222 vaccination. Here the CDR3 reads CASSRFGEATNSPLHF. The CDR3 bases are TGTGCCAGCAGCCGATTTGGGGAAGCGACTAATTCACCCCTCCACTTT.